Below, 16 T cell receptor beta chains from the same sample are listed, as sequenced in a study of blood T cell repertoires in COVID-19. Sequencing was performed with immunoSEQ multiplex PCR; in TCRdb, only in-frame clones are kept and a portion is missing. The repertoire holds some 200,000 clones, 70% to 85% seen once, with roughly 10% in the top ten. The sequenced sample consisted of peripheral blood. All receptors derive from a man aged 50 to 60 with active or convalescent COVID-19.

This sequence joins TRBV5-1 and TRBJ2-7, with D tentatively TRBD2 (6 bases). This CDR3 is 15 amino acids long. Germline CDR1 SGHRS, CDR2 YFSETQ. Trimming shortened V by 0 bases and J by 3 bases, and 13 bases separated the two germline ends. CDR3 region: CASSLGAGSGYEQYF. The CDR3 DNA follows: TGCGCCAGCAGCTTGGGGGCGGGATCGGGCTACGAGCAGTACTTC.

This clone occurred many times. J is TRBJ1-2 and V is TRBV2; 8 nucleotides agree with TRBD1. The germline V gene has CDR1 SNHLY and CDR2 FYNNEI. There are 15 residues in the CDR3. The junction had 6 bases not matched to a gene; V was cut back by 2 bases and J by 4 bases. This CDR3 reads CASSERPRGPYGYTF. The DNA for the CDR3 is TGTGCCAGCAGTGAACGCCCCAGGGGGCCCTATGGCTACACCTTC.

This clone has only one observation. This chain connects TRBV25-1 to TRBJ1-6; 8 bases align to TRBD1. This CDR3 region has 13 residues. The J segment lost 8 bases and the V segment lost 6 bases, leaving 3 bases of the junction unmatched. The germline V gene has CDR1 MGHDK and CDR2 SYGVNS. The CDR3 coding sequence is TGTGCCAGCAGCGTGACAGGGGATTCACCCCTCCACTTT. It encodes CASSVTGDSPLHF.

Only a few counts were recorded for this clone. The gene calls are TRBV2 and TRBJ1-1; 8 positions match TRBD1. V was pared by 6 bases and J by 9 bases, with 6 bases of the junction left unmatched. This CDR3 has 12 residues. CDR1 SNHLY and CDR2 FYNNEI come from the germline V gene. The CDR3 reads CASSETGVQAFF. In DNA, the CDR3 is TGTGCCAGCAGCGAGACAGGGGTTCAAGCTTTCTTT.

This clone was seen only once. This chain connects TRBV28 to TRBJ2-7; the D gene is possibly TRBD2 (6 bases). With 5 bases removed from V and 2 bases from J, the gap between germline ends came to 13 bases. CDR1 is MDHEN, CDR2 SYDVKM, per germline. The CDR3 loop spans 14 amino acids. The CDR3 DNA reads TGTGCCAGCAGTAACCCCGGGAGTACCTACGAGCAGTACTTC. Its translation is CASSNPGSTYEQYF.

The chain joins TRBV29-1 to TRBJ2-1, with 11 bases fitting TRBD2. In germline, CDR1 is SQVTM, CDR2 ANQGSEA. The junction had 9 bases not matched to a gene; V was cut back by 1 base and J by 10 bases. The CDR3 runs to 15 residues. In DNA, the CDR3 is TGCAGCGTTGAAGGGGGGACTAGCGGTAAATTCGAGCAGTTCTTC. Translated, it gives CSVEGGTSGKFEQFF.

The DNA for the CDR3 is TGTGCCAGCAGCTTAGTGGCGAGGGGAGGTGAAGCTTTCTTT. Its protein product is CASSLVARGGEAFF. This chain joins TRBV7-9 and TRBJ1-1, with a tentative D call TRBD1 (5 bases). The V gene's germline CDR1 is SEHNR and CDR2 FQNEAQ (reference sequence). This CDR3 region has 14 residues. With 1 base removed from V and 7 bases from J, the gap between germline ends came to 13 bases.

CDR3 loop: CASSLAGRGSGNTIYF. CDR3 bases: TGCGCCAGCAGTTTGGCGGGGCGCGGGTCTGGAAACACCATATATTTT. This rearrangement joins TRBV4-1 to TRBJ1-3, with D tentatively TRBD1 (5 bases). CDR1 and CDR2 (germline): MGHRA, YSYEKL. The CDR3 extends over 16 amino acids. Trimming shortened V by 6 bases and J by 1 base, and 16 bases separated the two germline ends.

This clone has only a few counts. The rearrangement joins TRBV9 to TRBJ1-2; perhaps TRBD1 as D (5 bases). Per the germline V gene, CDR1 is SGDLS and CDR2 is YYNGEE. V was trimmed by 6 bases and J by 3 bases, leaving 27 bases between them. CDR3 length: 18 amino acids. The CDR3 here is CASTKSPSGTLPHYGYTF. The DNA of the CDR3 is TGTGCCAGCACAAAGTCCCCCAGCGGGACTCTACCCCACTATGGCTACACCTTC.

The chain combines TRBV11-2 with TRBJ2-3, with a possible D match to TRBD1 (6 bases). V lost 5 bases and J 6 bases, leaving 18 bases between the germline ends. The CDR3 is 15 residues long. Germline CDR1 SGHAT, CDR2 FQNNGV. The CDR3 region has the DNA TGTGCCAGCAGCCCCCAGACAGGCTTTCCCGATACGCAGTATTTT. It specifies CASSPQTGFPDTQYF.

CDR3 sequence reads: CASRSRDRWNSPLHF. The CDR3 nucleotides are TGTGCCAGCAGATCCCGAGACAGGTGGAATTCACCCCTCCACTTT. The chain combines TRBV28 with TRBJ1-6, with D perhaps TRBD1 (6 bases). V was shortened by 6 bases and J by 7 bases, with 16 bases between the two germline ends. In germline, CDR1 is MDHEN, CDR2 SYDVKM. The CDR3 length is 15 residues.

The V and J genes are TRBV2 and TRBJ2-6; TRBD1 aligns across 8 bases. The germline gives CDR1 SNHLY, CDR2 FYNNEI. V was pared by 3 bases and J by 0 bases, with 10 bases of the junction left unmatched. The CDR3 sequence is 19 residues long. The CDR3 sequence: CASSDPGTGHFSGANVLTF. CDR3 in DNA: TGTGCCAGCAGTGACCCCGGGACAGGTCATTTCTCTGGGGCCAACGTCCTGACTTTC.

The chain employs TRBV11-3 and TRBJ2-3; tentative D call: TRBD1 (7 bases). Germline CDR1 reads SGHNT; CDR2 reads YENEEA. The CDR3 covers 14 residues. V was clipped by 5 bases and J by 2 bases, with 11 bases between them. The CDR3 DNA reads TGTGCCAGCAGCGGGGGGACAGTCACAGATACGCAGTATTTT. Protein product: CASSGGTVTDTQYF.

V usage is TRBV10-3 and J usage is TRBJ1-5; perhaps TRBD1 as D (6 bases). V gave up 3 bases and J gave up 3 bases, with 12 bases separating them. Germline CDR1 is ENHRY and CDR2 is SYGVKD. The CDR3 consists of 15 residues. CDR3: CAISEGGPTNQPQHF. DNA of the CDR3: TGTGCCATCAGTGAAGGGGGACCGACCAATCAGCCCCAGCATTTT.

The gene calls are TRBV7-4 and TRBJ2-2; 7 nucleotides align to TRBD1. V shed 6 bases and J 8 bases; nucleotides not matched to a gene: 15. The CDR3 is made up of 16 amino acids. CDR1 and CDR2 (germline): SGHVT, SQSDAQ. In DNA form, the CDR3 reads TGTGCCAGCAGTTTCGACAGGGCTTCCTTCGGGGGGGAGCTGTTTTTT. This sequence encodes CASSFDRASFGGELFF.

This clone was picked up one time. The rearrangement uses TRBV28 and TRBJ1-2; D is unclear. V was clipped by 5 bases and J by 0 bases, with 19 bases between them. The CDR3 spans 17 residues. The germline V gene has CDR1 MDHEN and CDR2 SYDVKM. This chain's CDR3 is CASSPWFLLETNYGYTF. CDR3 DNA sequence: TGTGCCAGCAGTCCATGGTTCCTTCTGGAGACTAACTATGGCTACACCTTC.